A single sample is the source of the 28 T cell receptor beta chains below, sequenced in a study of blood T cell repertoires in COVID-19. Profiling relied on immunoSEQ multiplex PCR, and the TCRdb table lists in-frame clones only, not all of them. The sample lists roughly 38,000 clones; around 80% were seen once. What was sequenced was peripheral blood. The receptors originated from a man aged 55 to 70 with acute or convalescent COVID-19.

The chain is built from TRBV14 and TRBJ2-1; TRBD1 is a possible D gene (6 bases). Trimming removed 1 base from V and 8 bases from J, with 15 bases in between. Per the germline V gene, CDR1 is SGHDN and CDR2 is FVKESK. There are 15 residues in the CDR3. CDR3 bases: TGTGCCAGCAGCCAAGGGACCACATACAGGGATGAGCAGTTCTTC. Its translation: CASSQGTTYRDEQFF.

The V gene is TRBV2, the J gene TRBJ2-5, with 8 bases aligning to TRBD2. V lost 6 bases and J lost 4; bases outside the gene matches: 10. CDR1 is SNHLY, CDR2 FYNNEI, per germline. The CDR3 is 15 amino acids. The CDR3 reads CASRLDGRAGETQYF. CDR3 bases: TGTGCCAGCAGGTTGGACGGGAGGGCAGGAGAGACCCAGTACTTC.

V usage is TRBV5-1 and J usage is TRBJ2-3; 11 bases agree with TRBD2. The J segment lost 2 bases and the V segment lost 2 bases, leaving 10 bases of the junction unmatched. This CDR3 has 18 amino acids. Per germline, CDR1 SGHRS and CDR2 YFSETQ. The CDR3 protein is CASSFWSGTSGYTDTQYF. The CDR3 region has the DNA TGCGCCAGCAGCTTTTGGAGTGGGACTAGCGGATACACAGATACGCAGTATTTT.

The gene calls are TRBV19 and TRBJ2-7; 13 bases map to TRBD2. Germline values: CDR1 LNHDA, CDR2 SQIVND (reference sequence). The CDR3 extends over 15 amino acids. Trimming took 5 bases from V and 3 from J; bases not matched to a gene: 4. CDR3 coding DNA: TGTGCCAGTAGTGCCGGACTAGCGGGAGACTACGAGCAGTACTTC. It translates to CASSAGLAGDYEQYF.

The chain joins TRBV7-9 to TRBJ2-1; TRBD1 agrees at 9 bases. Unmatched junction bases numbered 8, after V lost 4 bases and J lost 4 bases. Germline assignment: CDR1 SEHNR and CDR2 FQNEAQ (reference sequence). This CDR3 is 16 amino acids long. The CDR3 coding sequence is TGTGCCAGCAGCTCCTCGACAGGGGGGACTTACAATGAGCAGTTCTTC. Its protein is CASSSSTGGTYNEQFF.

V is TRBV28 and J is TRBJ2-2; TRBD2 is a possible D gene (6 bases). This CDR3 is built from 14 residues. Trimming pared 8 bases from V and 0 bases from J, leaving 10 bases between. CDR1 is MDHEN, CDR2 SYDVKM, per germline. CDR3 coding DNA: TGTGCCAGCTCTCGACTAGCGAACACCGGGGAGCTGTTTTTT. Its translation: CASSRLANTGELFF.

This clone was observed a handful of times. The rearrangement uses TRBV6-2 or TRBV6-3 and TRBJ1-1; D gene uncertain. The germline gives CDR1 MNHEY, CDR2 SVGEGT. Trimming removed 1 base at V and 5 bases at J, with 11 bases between. This CDR3 contains 14 residues. The CDR3 reads CASSYWESGTEAFF. The CDR3 DNA sequence: TGTGCCAGCAGTTACTGGGAGTCGGGTACTGAAGCTTTCTTT.

This clone has only a few counts. The V gene is TRBV6-2 or TRBV6-3, the J gene TRBJ2-3, with TRBD1 as a possible D gene (5 bases). Germline CDR1 is MNHEY and CDR2 is SVGEGT. The V end lost 5 bases, the J end lost 5 bases, and 23 bases lay between the germline ends. This CDR3 region has 17 residues. The CDR3 here is CASSRQGGKEPQDTQYF. In nucleotides, the CDR3 is TGTGCCAGCAGTCGGCAGGGTGGGAAGGAACCACAAGATACGCAGTATTTT.

CDR3: CAIRLTGVSYEQYF. CDR3 bases: TGTGCCATCAGATTGACAGGGGTTTCCTACGAGCAGTACTTC. This sequence joins TRBV10-3 and TRBJ2-7; 8 bases agree with TRBD1. Looked up from germline, CDR1 is ENHRY and CDR2 is SYGVKD. The CDR3 runs to 14 residues. V lost 6 bases and J lost 1; bases outside the gene matches: 5.

This clone was seen a few times. This chain links TRBV2 with TRBJ2-7, with 8 bases identical to TRBD1. This CDR3 has 14 residues. Losses at the gene ends were 10 bases for V and 6 bases for J; bases not matched to a gene: 14. From germline, CDR1 is SNHLY and CDR2 FYNNEI. The CDR3 DNA sequence: TGTGCCAACCGAAAGTTGGACAGGGATTTCGAGCAGTACTTC. It codes for CANRKLDRDFEQYF.

This rearrangement joins TRBV3-1 (or the pseudogene TRBV3-2) to TRBJ2-1; 7 bases agree with TRBD2. The CDR3 spans 16 residues. With 4 bases clipped from V and 9 bases from J, the junction kept 15 bases outside the gene matches. CDR1 and CDR2 from the germline V gene are LGHDT and YNNKEL (reference sequence). CDR3: CASSPTGTIILGEQFF. The CDR3, as DNA: TGTGCCAGCAGCCCAACCGGGACTATCATCTTGGGTGAGCAGTTCTTC.

The CDR3 protein is CSVVVANYNEQFF. CDR3 sequence (DNA): TGCAGCGTTGTAGTAGCAAACTACAATGAGCAGTTCTTC. The chain employs TRBV29-1 and TRBJ2-1; no definite D call. The germline V gene has CDR1 SQVTM and CDR2 ANQGSEA. The CDR3 has 13 residues. Trimming left V 4 bases short and J 3 bases short, with 10 bases between.

The chain carries TRBV3-1 (or the pseudogene TRBV3-2) and TRBJ1-2; no firm D call. V was clipped by 3 bases and J by 5 bases, with 7 bases between them. The CDR3 sequence is 12 residues long. Germline-derived CDR1 and CDR2 are LGHDT and YNNKEL (reference sequence). The CDR3 DNA follows: TGTGCCAGCAGCCAGTCAGGATATGGCTACACCTTC. It specifies CASSQSGYGYTF.

This clone was recorded once. The CDR3 DNA is TGTGCCAGCTTAGACCAAGAGACCCAGTACTTC. This encodes CASLDQETQYF. The chain carries TRBV6-5 and TRBJ2-5; D is ambiguous. CDR1 MNHEY and CDR2 SVGAGI come from the germline V gene. Trimming pared 8 bases from V and 0 bases from J, leaving 4 bases between. This CDR3 is built from 11 residues.

This chain links TRBV10-3 with TRBJ2-2; TRBD1 is a possible D gene (5 bases). V shed 8 bases and J shed 1 base, with 11 bases lying between them. The CDR3 extends over 14 amino acids. Germline lookup yields CDR1 ENHRY and CDR2 SYGVKD. The DNA for the CDR3 is TGTGCCATCCTCGCCCAGGGGAACACCGGGGAGCTGTTTTTT. This gives the protein CAILAQGNTGELFF.

The rearrangement joins TRBV5-1 to TRBJ2-5; 7 nucleotides line up with TRBD2. V was clipped by 2 bases and J by 2 bases; unmatched bases: 3. This CDR3 contains 14 residues. Germline loops: CDR1 SGHRS, CDR2 YFSETQ. CDR3 region: CASSFGTTQETQYF. For the CDR3, the DNA is TGCGCCAGCAGCTTTGGGACTACACAAGAGACCCAGTACTTC.

This clone appeared once. This sequence joins TRBV18 and TRBJ2-7, with TRBD1 identical over 9 bases. Germline trimming cut 3 bases from V and 4 bases from J; bases unmatched to any gene: 7. The CDR3 is made up of 15 amino acids. Per germline, CDR1 KGHSH and CDR2 LQKENI. For the CDR3, the DNA is TGTGCCAGCTCACCCCGGGACAGGGACCAATACGAGCAGTACTTC. Amino acids: CASSPRDRDQYEQYF. Supplemented by reference TRBV18 and TRBJ2-7, the full variable domain reads NAGVMQNPRHLVRRRGQEARLRCSPMKGHSHVYWYRQLPEEGLKFMVYLQKENIIDESGMPKERFSAEFPKEGPSILRIQQVVRGDSAAYFCASSPRDRDQYEQYFGPGTRLTVT.

The chain recombines TRBV5-1 with TRBJ2-3, with 8 bases lining up with TRBD1. CDR3 length: 14 residues. The V gene's germline CDR1 is SGHRS and CDR2 YFSETQ. V was pared by 4 bases and J by 2 bases, with 3 bases of the junction left unmatched. CDR3 loop: CASSMTGDTDTQYF. The DNA for the CDR3 is TGCGCCAGCAGCATGACAGGGGACACAGATACGCAGTATTTT.

As concerns this clone: Relative to the germline gene, one junction end is altered; a read error may explain this. V gene TRBV3-1 (or the pseudogene TRBV3-2) combines with J gene TRBJ2-6; tentatively, D is TRBD1 (5 bases). Germline lookup yields CDR1 LGHDT and CDR2 YNNKEL (reference sequence). CDR3 size: 14 residues. CDR3 DNA: TGTGCCAGCGGCACCCGCTCTGGGGCCAACGTTCTGACTTTC. It encodes CASGTRSGANVLTF.

This chain uses TRBV5-1 with TRBJ2-1, with D maybe TRBD1 (6 bases). Trimming took off 2 bases at V and 2 bases at J, with 11 bases between the two ends. Germline assignment: CDR1 SGHRS and CDR2 YFSETQ. CDR3 size: 15 residues. The CDR3 bases are TGCGCCAGCAGCTTCCAGGGGAATACCTACAATGAGCAGTTCTTC. Translating it yields CASSFQGNTYNEQFF.

V is TRBV10-1 and J is TRBJ2-1, with 7 bases that match TRBD1. Per germline, CDR1 WNHNN and CDR2 SYGVQD (reference sequence). V trimming: 3 bases; J trimming: 10 bases; junction bases outside the gene matches: 3. This CDR3 has 12 amino acids. The CDR3 DNA follows: TGCGCCAGCAGTGACACAGGGGACGAGCAGTTCTTC. Translation gives CASSDTGDEQFF.

This clone was picked up a small number of times. This rearrangement joins TRBV4-2 to TRBJ2-1; 12 bases agree with TRBD2. CDR3 size: 16 residues. Unmatched junction bases numbered 3, after V lost 4 bases and J lost 2 bases. Germline V gives CDR1 LGHNA, CDR2 YNFKEQ. The CDR3 DNA reads TGTGCCAGCAGCCCAAGACTAGCGGGAGCCTACAATGAGCAGTTCTTC. It translates to CASSPRLAGAYNEQFF.

V usage is TRBV5-4 and J usage is TRBJ2-1, with 7 nucleotides matching TRBD1. The V and J ends lost 7 bases and 12 bases, in that order; junction bases with no gene match: 4. This CDR3 is built from 10 residues. Germline CDR1 is SGHNT and CDR2 is YYREEE (reference sequence). The CDR3 reads CASGPGGQFF. The CDR3 coding sequence is TGTGCCAGCGGTCCAGGGGGGCAGTTCTTC.

This rearrangement joins TRBV19 to TRBJ2-3, with 9 nucleotides matching TRBD2. The germline gives CDR1 LNHDA, CDR2 SQIVND (reference sequence). V was pared by 2 bases and J by 3 bases, with 9 bases of the junction left unmatched. The CDR3 is made up of 17 amino acids. CDR3 amino acids: CASSIRGAGGPTDTQYF. Here the CDR3 DNA reads TGTGCCAGTAGTATACGCGGGGCGGGAGGGCCGACAGATACGCAGTATTTT.

V and J are TRBV11-3 and TRBJ2-7, with D maybe TRBD2 (6 bases). The CDR3 spans 14 residues. V gave up 2 bases and J gave up 4 bases, with 12 bases separating them. Per germline, CDR1 SGHNT and CDR2 YENEEA. DNA of the CDR3: TGTGCCAGCAGCTTATGGGCTAGCGCGTACGAGCAGTACTTC. Translation gives CASSLWASAYEQYF.

The V gene is TRBV21-1, the J gene TRBJ2-1; TRBD2 is taken as the D call from the table, unchecked against the DNA. TRBV21-1 is reported as a pseudogene. This CDR3 spans 18 amino acids. CDR3 DNA: TGTGCCAGCAGCAACGTACCGGGACTAGCGGGGACCTACAATGAGCAGTTCTTC. It yields the protein CASSNVPGLAGTYNEQFF.

V usage is TRBV5-1 and J usage is TRBJ2-7; possible D gene TRBD1, 5 bases. V was cut by 0 bases and J by 2 bases, with 6 bases left in between. CDR3 size: 13 residues. Germline assignment: CDR1 SGHRS and CDR2 YFSETQ. The CDR3 here is CASSLEGAYEQYF. The CDR3 nucleotides are TGCGCCAGCAGCTTGGAAGGGGCCTACGAGCAGTACTTC.

This sequence joins TRBV15 and TRBJ2-5; D unclear. CDR3 length: 15 residues. Trimming stripped 1 base from V and 1 base from J, with 10 bases between. Germline V gene data show CDR1 as LNHNV and CDR2 as YYDKDF (reference sequence). CDR3 in amino acids: CATSRGSQSQETQYF. For the CDR3, the DNA is TGTGCCACCAGCAGAGGCTCCCAGTCCCAAGAGACCCAGTACTTC.